These 15 T cell receptor beta chains share one sample of origin, sequenced in a study of breast tumors, draining lymph nodes, adjacent tissues. Axillary draining lymph nodes of breast cancer patients supplied the node samples. MiXCR was run by TCRdb on the multiplex PCR reads, yielding one entry per CDR3 protein. Of approximately 89,000 distinct CDR3 sequences in the sample, about 27% are singletons; the top ten hold roughly 8.1%. Sequencing was carried out using axillary lymph node tissue. The receptors shown here come from a female donor with breast cancer. Some clones in this sample may be carry-over from other donors' samples.

On this clonotype: This could be a read error, since a much larger clone is one nucleotide away. The rearrangement links TRBV12-3 or TRBV12-4 to TRBJ2-6; D not resolved. The CDR3 runs to 13 residues. The DNA of the CDR3 is TGTGCCTGCAGCTTTTTTGGGGCCAACGTCCTGACTTTC. Translated, it gives CACSFFGANVLTF.

This clonotype was detected once. This chain connects TRBV24-1 to TRBJ2-1; TRBD1 matches 8 bases. Germline-derived CDR1 and CDR2 are KGHDR and SFDVKD. V lost 5 bases to trimming and J lost 5 bases; unmatched junction nucleotides: 16. The CDR3 length is 18 residues. CDR3 DNA sequence: TGTGCCACCAGTGCCACCAGTGTGGTTCAGGGGGCGCACAATGAGCAGTTCTTC. It specifies CATSATSVVQGAHNEQFF.

The CDR3 sequence: CASTLTGLPSYEQYF. CDR3 DNA sequence: TGTGCCAGCACCCTTACGGGGCTGCCCTCCTACGAGCAGTACTTC. The chain has TRBV6-2 or TRBV6-3 and TRBJ2-7, with D tentatively TRBD1 or TRBD2 (5 bases each). Deletions cut 7 bases from V and 0 bases from J, with 16 bases between. This CDR3 is 15 amino acids long. Germline CDR1 is MNHEY and CDR2 is SVGEGT.

CDR3 sequence: CASSWQGSDTIYF. The CDR3 bases are TGTGCCAGCAGCTGGCAGGGTTCGGACACCATATATTTT. V is TRBV7-2 and J is TRBJ1-3, with D tentatively TRBD1 (5 bases). Deletions cut 4 bases from V and 8 bases from J, with 12 bases between. This CDR3 spans 13 amino acids. The germline CDR1 and CDR2 sequences are SGHTA and FQGNSA.

This clonotype was counted ten times or more. V and J are TRBV20-1 and TRBJ2-7, with 7 bases matching TRBD1. CDR3 size: 17 residues. The germline gives CDR1 DFQATT, CDR2 SNEGSKA (reference sequence). Trimming at V came to 0 bases and at J to 0 bases, leaving 11 bases not matched to a gene. The CDR3 protein is CSARDFQSGQSSYEQYF. In DNA, the CDR3 is TGCAGTGCTAGAGATTTTCAATCGGGACAGAGCTCCTACGAGCAGTACTTC.

The chain joins TRBV12-3 or TRBV12-4 to TRBJ1-2, with 8 nucleotides matching TRBD1. The CDR3 covers 16 residues. V lost 5 bases and J lost 8; bases outside the gene matches: 16. DNA of the CDR3: TGTGCCAGCAGTCGTGGACAGGGAAGCAGCTTGGGCGGCTACACCTTC. Translating it yields CASSRGQGSSLGGYTF.

This clonotype was recorded at least ten times. The chain recombines TRBV12-3 or TRBV12-4 with TRBJ2-1, with 8 nucleotides matching TRBD1. With 6 bases clipped from V and 0 bases from J, the junction kept 4 bases outside the gene matches. The CDR3 is 15 residues long. This CDR3 is CASSPGQVSYNEQFF. The CDR3 DNA follows: TGTGCCAGCAGCCCGGGACAGGTCTCCTACAATGAGCAGTTCTTC.

This clonotype was detected a few times. This may stem from a read error, because a much larger clone lies one nucleotide away. The chain links TRBV9 to TRBJ2-1, with D maybe TRBD2 (6 bases). The CDR3 consists of 17 residues. Germline V lookup: CDR1 SGDLS, CDR2 YYNGEE. The CDR3, as DNA: TGTGCCAGCAGCGTAGAGAGGAGGGCGGGGATATACACTGAGCAGTTCTTC. Translating gives CASSVERRAGIYTEQFF.

This clonotype showed up many times. This chain joins TRBV7-2 and TRBJ2-7, with TRBD1 matching 11 bases. This CDR3 has 14 amino acids. CDR1 SGHTA and CDR2 FQGNSA come from the germline V gene. The V segment lost 1 base and the J segment 9 bases; nucleotides outside the gene matches: 5. The DNA of the CDR3 is TGTGCCAGCAGCTTAGGGACAGGGGGCCGGGGGCAGTACTTC. This codes for CASSLGTGGRGQYF.

This clonotype was counted many times. The gene calls are TRBV30 and TRBJ2-7; 7 bases line up with TRBD2. The trim removed 3 bases at V and 6 bases at J, leaving 8 bases unmatched. Germline loops: CDR1 GTSNPN, CDR2 SVGIG (reference sequence). The CDR3 contains 13 residues. CDR3 in amino acids: CAWSLGGGGEQYF. The CDR3 DNA reads TGTGCCTGGAGCCTGGGGGGGGGTGGCGAGCAGTACTTC.

There are a few counts of this clonotype. A much more abundant neighbour one base away suggests this may be a read error. This chain links TRBV3-1 with TRBJ1-2; no reliable D call. The CDR3 spans 14 residues. Looked up from germline, CDR1 is LGHDT and CDR2 is YNNKEL (reference sequence). The CDR3 here is CPSSQSRKNYGYTF. In nucleotides, the CDR3 is TGTCCCAGCAGCCAGTCCAGGAAAAACTATGGCTACACCTTC.

About this clonotype itself: The junction shows a germline mismatch at one end, possibly a read error. The rearrangement uses TRBV4-2 and TRBJ2-5; 8 bases map to TRBD1. Germline V CDR1 and CDR2: LGHNA, YNFKEQ. The CDR3 is 14 amino acids. The CDR3 region has the DNA TGTGCCAGCAGCCAAGACAGGGGGCGAGAGGCCCAGTACTTC. It is translated as CASSQDRGREAQYF.

This clonotype occurred many times. CDR3: CASSSTGFGYTF. The CDR3 DNA sequence: TGTGCCAGCAGCTCGACAGGGTTTGGCTACACCTTC. The rearrangement uses TRBV7-9 and TRBJ1-2, with 7 bases identical to TRBD1. The CDR3 loop spans 12 amino acids. Germline V gene data show CDR1 as SEHNR and CDR2 as FQNEAQ (reference sequence). The ends lost 4 bases at V and 7 bases at J; junction bases unmatched: 3.

The chain links TRBV7-9 to TRBJ2-7; tentative D call: TRBD2 (6 bases). The CDR3 contains 14 residues. Trimming stripped 3 bases from V and 6 bases from J, with 15 bases between. Per the germline V gene, CDR1 is SEHNR and CDR2 is FQNEAQ (reference sequence). The CDR3 DNA reads as TGTGCCAGCAGCTTCCCGGGATGGGACTGCGAGCAGTACTTC. Protein sequence: CASSFPGWDCEQYF. Based on the CDR3 plus reference TRBV7-9 and TRBJ2-7, the full variable domain is DTGVSQNPRHKITKRGQNVTFRCDPISEHNRLYWYRQTLGQGPEFLTYFQNEAQLEKSRLLSDRFSAERPKGSFSTLEIQRTEQGDSAMYLCASSFPGWDCEQYFGPGTRLTVT.

Points on this clonotype: A much larger clonotype is one base distant, so this may be a read error. The CDR3 sequence is CASSPLLGGVHEQCF. The CDR3, as DNA: TGTGCCAGCAGCCCCCTTTTAGGAGGGGTCCACGAGCAGTGCTTC. The rearrangement joins TRBV3-1 to TRBJ2-7; D possibly corresponds to TRBD2 (6 bases). Germline values: CDR1 LGHDT, CDR2 YNNKEL (reference sequence). The CDR3 is 15 residues long.